The source of this T cell receptor (beta chain) is a study of response to subunit inactivated influenza vaccine. MiXCR, run by TCRdb on the RT-PCR reads, gives a single entry per CDR3 protein. The data hold about 240,000 distinct CDR3 sequences, with 12% observed a single time. CDR1 SQVTM and CDR2 ANQGSEA come from the germline V gene. Trimming pared 6 bases from V and 0 bases from J, leaving 9 bases between. The CDR3 loop spans 14 amino acids. This clonotype was detected a few times. This sequence was found in a man between 50 and 59 years old who received an inactivated influenza vaccine. The input for sequencing was non-naive T cells sorted from PBMCs, taken around 14 days before vaccination. The V and J genes are TRBV29-1 and TRBJ2-6, with D uncertain. The CDR3 bases are TGCAGCGTCTCATTAACCTCTGGGGCCAACGTCCTGACTTTC. Protein: CSVSLTSGANVLTF.